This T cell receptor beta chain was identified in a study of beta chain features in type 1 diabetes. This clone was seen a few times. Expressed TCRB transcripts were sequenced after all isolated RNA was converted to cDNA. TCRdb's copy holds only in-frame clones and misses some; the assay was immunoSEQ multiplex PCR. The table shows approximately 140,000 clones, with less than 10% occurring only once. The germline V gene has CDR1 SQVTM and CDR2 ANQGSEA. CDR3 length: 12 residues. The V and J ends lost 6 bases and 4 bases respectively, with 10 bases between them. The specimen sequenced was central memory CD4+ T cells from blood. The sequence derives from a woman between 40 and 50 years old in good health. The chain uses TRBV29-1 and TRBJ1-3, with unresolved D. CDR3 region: CSVETPGNTIYF. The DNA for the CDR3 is TGCAGCGTCGAGACACCGGGAAACACCATATATTTT.